The T cell receptor beta chain under discussion was sequenced for a study of blood T cell repertoires in COVID-19. Turning to the study itself: The United States, Italy and Spain were the sources of the acute and convalescent COVID-19 samples. PBMCs, B-cell-depleted T cells, or T cells were the source of the cDNA or gDNA that made up the material.

In the original analysis: Reference gene primer amplification yielded estimated nucleated cell counts. Assay used: immunoSEQ multiplex PCR; TCRdb lists only in-frame clones, some missing. Clone size and the V and J calls come from that table; the DNA yielded D and trimming. The sample has about 96,000 clones, about four fifths seen once. The CDR3 loop spans 14 amino acids. Trimming took off 6 bases at V and 4 bases at J, with 14 bases between the two ends. Germline CDR1 SGHNT, CDR2 YENEEA. This clonotype was obtained from a woman in her fifties or sixties with acute or convalescent COVID-19. Sequenced sample: peripheral blood. The V gene is TRBV11-3, the J gene TRBJ2-3; D is perhaps TRBD2 (6 bases). The CDR3 protein is CASRSGEDPDTQYF. The CDR3 coding sequence is TGTGCCAGCAGATCGGGGGAGGATCCAGATACGCAGTATTTT.